One and the same sample provided the 19 T cell receptor beta chains below, sequenced in a study of cytomegalovirus exposure and HLA in healthy donors. The PCR used 60 Vbeta and 13 Jbeta primers. This table comes from immunoSEQ multiplex PCR, and its TCRdb copy is limited to in-frame clones, with some not included. The data contain 100,000 to 150,000 clones, around two thirds of them singletons. Specimen: PBMCs. The receptor source for this set is a man in his 60s in good health and CMV-seropositive.

CDR3 amino acids: CASSDTGTKNIQYF. Written as DNA, the CDR3 is TGTGCCAGCAGTGACACAGGAACCAAAAACATTCAGTACTTC. The chain employs TRBV2 and TRBJ2-4; tentatively, D is TRBD1 (5 bases). V lost 3 bases, J lost 2 bases, and 8 bases lay in between. Germline V gene sequence: CDR1 SNHLY, CDR2 FYNNEI. This CDR3 comprises 14 residues.

The V call is TRBV27, the J call TRBJ2-3; a weak D match, TRBD2 (5 bases). The V and J ends lost 3 bases and 4 bases respectively, with 14 bases between them. From germline, CDR1 is MNHEY and CDR2 SMNVEV (reference sequence). The CDR3 extends over 15 amino acids. CDR3 region: CASSFGDSRADTQYF. CDR3 nucleotides: TGTGCCAGCAGTTTCGGGGATAGTCGGGCAGATACGCAGTATTTT.

This sequence joins TRBV30 and TRBJ1-2; 8 nucleotides line up with TRBD1. CDR3 length: 17 residues. The J segment lost 1 base and the V segment lost 6 bases, leaving 16 bases of the junction unmatched. CDR1 is GTSNPN and CDR2 is SVGIG in the germline V gene (reference sequence). CDR3: CACAPLYGQGLNYGYTF. The CDR3 coding sequence is TGTGCCTGCGCACCCCTCTATGGACAGGGACTTAACTATGGCTACACCTTC.

This clone was seen a few times. The rearrangement joins TRBV19 to TRBJ2-5; 10 positions match TRBD2. Germline V gene data show CDR1 as LNHDA and CDR2 as SQIVND (reference sequence). The CDR3 spans 15 residues. V lost 2 bases and J lost 1; bases outside the gene matches: 1. The CDR3 sequence is CASSILAGAQETQYF. CDR3 DNA sequence: TGTGCCAGTAGTATACTAGCGGGGGCCCAAGAGACCCAGTACTTC.

The J gene is TRBJ2-7, the V gene TRBV7-9, with D possibly being TRBD1 (5 bases). The germline gives CDR1 SEHNR, CDR2 FQNEAQ (reference sequence). This CDR3 region has 16 residues. With 5 bases removed from V and 6 bases from J, the gap between germline ends came to 23 bases. As DNA, the CDR3 is TGTGCCAGCAGCCCCTCCTTAGCAGGGCGGTTGGGCGAGCAGTACTTC. Its translation: CASSPSLAGRLGEQYF. Filled out from reference TRBV7-9 and TRBJ2-7, the complete variable domain reads DTGVSQNPRHKITKRGQNVTFRCDPISEHNRLYWYRQTLGQGPEFLTYFQNEAQLEKSRLLSDRFSAERPKGSFSTLEIQRTEQGDSAMYLCASSPSLAGRLGEQYFGPGTRLTVT.

The gene calls are TRBV27 and TRBJ1-1; 7 bases fit TRBD1. The V and J ends lost 6 bases and 2 bases, in that order; junction bases with no gene match: 9. This CDR3 spans 15 amino acids. The germline gives CDR1 MNHEY, CDR2 SMNVEV (reference sequence). The CDR3 bases are TGTGCCAGCAGCACCAAGGGACAGAAAAACACTGAAGCTTTCTTT. This sequence encodes CASSTKGQKNTEAFF.

This clone occurred once. The V call is TRBV29-1, the J call TRBJ1-5; D uncertain. The CDR3 is 13 amino acids. The V end was cut by 7 bases, the J end by 4 bases, with 14 bases between. CDR1 and CDR2 from the germline V gene are SQVTM and ANQGSEA. The CDR3 coding sequence is TGCAGCGCGGTGATGGGAGTTAATCAGCCCCAGCATTTT. It yields the protein CSAVMGVNQPQHF.

The V and J genes are TRBV27 and TRBJ2-2; unclear D gene. Germline V gene lookup returns CDR1 MNHEY and CDR2 SMNVEV (reference sequence). This CDR3 is 14 amino acids long. Trimming left V 2 bases short and J 6 bases short, with 10 bases between. CDR3 in amino acids: CASSLNSFAGELFF. In DNA, the CDR3 is TGTGCCAGCAGTTTAAATAGTTTTGCCGGGGAGCTGTTTTTT.

This chain uses TRBV2 with TRBJ2-5; D call uncertain. Trimming cost V 10 bases and J 5 bases, with 11 bases left between them. Germline V gene lookup returns CDR1 SNHLY and CDR2 FYNNEI. The CDR3 has 11 residues. CDR3 loop: CATRVAETQYF. In nucleotides, the CDR3 is TGTGCCACCCGGGTAGCCGAGACCCAGTACTTC.

The chain recombines TRBV2 with TRBJ1-1, with D uncertain. The V gene lost 5 bases and the J gene lost 1 base, with 11 bases spanning the gap. CDR1 is SNHLY and CDR2 is FYNNEI in the germline V gene. CDR3 length: 14 amino acids. The CDR3 sequence is CASSFSRSNTEAFF. The DNA of the CDR3 is TGTGCCAGCAGTTTCTCCCGGTCGAACACTGAAGCTTTCTTT. The full variable domain, rest sourced from reference TRBV2 and TRBJ1-1, is EPEVTQTPSHQVTQMGQEVILRCVPISNHLYFYWYRQILGQKVEFLVSFYNNEISEKSEIFDDQFSVERPDGSNFTLKIRSTKLEDSAMYFCASSFSRSNTEAFFGQGTRLTVV.

The genes are TRBV14 and TRBJ1-5, with 7 bases matching TRBD1. CDR1 is SGHDN and CDR2 is FVKESK in the germline V gene. The CDR3 runs 17 residues. J gave up 6 bases and V 3 bases, and 14 bases lay outside the gene matches. This CDR3 reads CASSHDGQEEVGQPQHF. The DNA for the CDR3 is TGTGCCAGCAGCCATGATGGACAGGAGGAGGTCGGTCAGCCCCAGCATTTT.

The chain has TRBV19 and TRBJ1-4; D is unresolved. Germline V gene lookup returns CDR1 LNHDA and CDR2 SQIVND (reference sequence). V lost 3 bases, J lost 2 bases, and 16 bases lay in between. This CDR3 contains 17 residues. This CDR3 reads CASSIPPQGGTNEKLFF. In nucleotides, the CDR3 is TGTGCCAGTAGTATCCCCCCCCAAGGAGGCACTAATGAAAAACTGTTTTTT.

This clone was picked up one time. V usage is TRBV7-9 and J usage is TRBJ2-5; 7 bases are shared with TRBD2. This CDR3 is built from 13 residues. Trimming cost V 7 bases and J 6 bases; bases outside gene matches: 8. The germline V gene encodes CDR1 SEHNR and CDR2 FQNEAQ (reference sequence). The CDR3 loop is CASMPQGGKTQYF. The CDR3 DNA is TGTGCCAGCATGCCTCAGGGAGGGAAGACCCAGTACTTC.

This rearrangement joins TRBV29-1 to TRBJ1-2; TRBD1 is a possible D gene (6 bases). Trimming stripped 4 bases from V and 6 bases from J, with 15 bases between. CDR1 SQVTM and CDR2 ANQGSEA come from the germline V gene. The CDR3 is made up of 13 amino acids. CDR3: CSVVPGTIDGYTF. The CDR3 nucleotides are TGCAGCGTTGTTCCCGGGACAATTGATGGCTACACCTTC.

The V gene is TRBV5-6, the J gene TRBJ2-4; D possibly corresponds to TRBD2 (6 bases). Per germline, CDR1 SGHDT and CDR2 YYEEEE. There are 15 residues in the CDR3. V gave up 4 bases and J gave up 3 bases, with 14 bases separating them. In DNA form, the CDR3 reads TGTGCCAGCAGCGGGGGGTACTTAGGCAAAAACATTCAGTACTTC. Encoded protein: CASSGGYLGKNIQYF.

The chain has TRBV28 and TRBJ2-7; D unresolved. V was pared by 8 bases and J by 2 bases, with 10 bases between. CDR1 MDHEN and CDR2 SYDVKM come from the germline V gene. There are 12 residues in the CDR3. CDR3 sequence (DNA): TGTGCCAGCTTAACCAGGCCCTACGAGCAGTACTTC. Amino acid sequence: CASLTRPYEQYF.

The gene calls are TRBV7-2 and TRBJ2-3; TRBD2 is a possible D gene (6 bases). Germline V lookup: CDR1 SGHTA, CDR2 FQGNSA. V lost 3 bases and J 0 bases, leaving 10 bases between the germline ends. The CDR3 length is 15 residues. The CDR3 region has the DNA TGTGCCAGCAGCTTGGTGGGGACTAGCACAGATACGCAGTATTTT. This codes for CASSLVGTSTDTQYF.

The chain uses TRBV9 and TRBJ2-2; 8 nucleotides line up with TRBD2. The CDR3 totals 16 residues. Germline V gives CDR1 SGDLS, CDR2 YYNGEE. Trimming removed 3 bases from V and 2 bases from J; junction bases left unmatched: 6. The CDR3, as DNA: TGTGCCAGCAGCGGAGGTCGGGGGGGAAACACCGGGGAGCTGTTTTTT. As protein: CASSGGRGGNTGELFF. Supplemented by reference TRBV9 and TRBJ2-2, the full variable domain reads DSGVTQTPKHLITATGQRVTLRCSPRSGDLSVYWYQQSLDQGLQFLIQYYNGEERAKGNILERFSAQQFPDLHSELNLSSLELGDSALYFCASSGGRGGNTGELFFGEGSRLTVL.

The genes are TRBV5-1 and TRBJ2-5; 7 nucleotides align to TRBD2. TRBJ2-7 matches the DNA end more closely, so the J call is doubtful. The CDR3 has 15 residues. Germline CDR1 is SGHRS and CDR2 is YFSETQ. CDR3 DNA: TGCGCCAGCAGCTTGGCCCGGGGGGAGGGCGACGAGCAGTACTTC. It is translated as CASSLARGEGDEQYF.